The 25 T cell receptor beta chains below all came from one sample that was sequenced in a study of human T cells and chemical hapten exposure. Time point meaning: patch test 2, 6 weeks after DPC sensitization. The treatment here: therapeutic diphenylcyclopropenone sensitization with weekly scalp DPC. A single record per CDR3 protein comes from TCRdb applying MiXCR to the RACE reads. Of over 85,000 distinct CDR3 sequences in the sample, roughly a tenth were seen once. This specimen was whole blood, taken in connection with sensitization to the hapten diphenylcyclopropenone (DPC). The receptors derive from a woman in her 40s with alopecia areata. Some clones in this sample may be carry-over from other donors' samples.

The genes are TRBV28 and TRBJ2-6; D gene ambiguous. CDR3 length: 13 amino acids. Trimming pared 8 bases from V and 2 bases from J, leaving 7 bases between. The germline V gene encodes CDR1 MDHEN and CDR2 SYDVKM. The CDR3 region is CASGTAGANVLTF. In nucleotides, the CDR3 is TGTGCCAGCGGAACAGCTGGGGCCAACGTCCTGACTTTC.

This clonotype was observed a few times. The rearrangement joins TRBV2 to TRBJ2-1; no clear D gene. Germline V lookup: CDR1 SNHLY, CDR2 FYNNEI. The CDR3 has 10 residues. V lost 8 bases and J lost 8, with 7 bases in between. The CDR3 DNA is TGTGCCAGCTGGGCGGATGAGCAGTTCTTC. Residues: CASWADEQFF.

The V and J genes are TRBV10-3 and TRBJ1-2; TRBD1 might be the D (6 bases). CDR1 and CDR2 from the germline V gene are ENHRY and SYGVKD. This CDR3 spans 15 amino acids. V was pared by 2 bases and J by 5 bases, with 15 bases between. The CDR3 coding sequence is TGTGCCATCAGTGAGGCGGGGGGCGCCCTTTATGGCTACACCTTC. Translated, it gives CAISEAGGALYGYTF.

This clonotype was recorded a few times. The chain links TRBV12-3 or TRBV12-4 to TRBJ2-1, with D maybe TRBD2 (6 bases). V lost 6 bases and J 3 bases, leaving 15 bases between the germline ends. The CDR3 is made up of 15 amino acids. Written as DNA, the CDR3 is TGTGCCAGCAGGGAGGGTAGCGGAGACTACAATGAGCAGTTCTTC. Translation gives CASREGSGDYNEQFF.

This clonotype showed up many times. V is TRBV20-1 and J is TRBJ2-2; 10 bases line up with TRBD1. This CDR3 is built from 16 residues. CDR1 is DFQATT, CDR2 SNEGSKA, per germline (reference sequence). Unmatched junction bases numbered 7, after V lost 5 bases and J lost 1 base. The CDR3 loop reads CSAGRQGAMNTGELFF. The CDR3 nucleotides read TGCAGTGCTGGTAGACAGGGGGCTATGAACACCGGGGAGCTGTTTTTT.

The chain joins TRBV18 to TRBJ1-4; 12 bases map to TRBD1. Germline V gene sequence: CDR1 KGHSH, CDR2 LQKENI. The V gene end was trimmed by 4 bases and the J gene end by 8 bases; junction bases not matched to a gene: 8. The CDR3 has 16 residues. Here the CDR3 DNA reads TGTGCCAGCTCACTTGGGACAGGGGGCGCCGGAGAAAAACTGTTTTTT. Encoded protein: CASSLGTGGAGEKLFF.

About this clonotype itself: This may be a read error: a much more frequent sequence differs by one nucleotide. The J gene is TRBJ2-7, the V gene TRBV28, with D tentatively TRBD1 (5 bases). Deletions cut 6 bases from V and 3 bases from J, with 9 bases between. The CDR3 contains 12 residues. The V gene's germline CDR1 is MDHEN and CDR2 SYDVKM. The CDR3 reads CASSPTVYEQYF. In nucleotides, the CDR3 is TGTGCCAGCAGCCCGACAGTCTACGAGCAGTACTTC.

This CDR3 is CASSFSLLGVATTYNEQFF. The DNA of the CDR3 is TGTGCCAGCAGTTTTTCCCTCCTTGGGGTAGCTACTACCTACAATGAGCAGTTCTTC. The chain is built from TRBV28 and TRBJ2-1; no definite D call. In germline, CDR1 is MDHEN, CDR2 SYDVKM. This CDR3 is built from 19 residues. V was shortened by 3 bases and J by 2 bases, with 23 bases between the two germline ends.

This clonotype occurred many times. The chain links TRBV12-3 or TRBV12-4 to TRBJ2-3; 7 bases agree with TRBD2. V dropped 6 bases and J dropped 2; count of bases not matched to a gene: 5. The CDR3 contains 14 residues. The CDR3 here is CASSPGLNTDTQYF. In DNA, the CDR3 is TGTGCCAGCAGCCCGGGACTAAACACAGATACGCAGTATTTT.

Many counts were recorded for this clonotype. The chain recombines TRBV6-2 or TRBV6-3 with TRBJ2-4; tentatively, D is TRBD2 (5 bases). The CDR3 loop spans 19 amino acids. Trimming removed 0 bases at V and 0 bases at J, with 18 bases between. CDR1 is MNHEY and CDR2 is SVGEGT in the germline V gene. The CDR3 region is CASSYSPLAGRIAKNIQYF. CDR3 DNA: TGTGCCAGCAGTTACTCTCCCCTCGCGGGTAGGATAGCCAAAAACATTCAGTACTTC.

This chain joins TRBV2 and TRBJ2-2; D remains ambiguous. The germline V and J ends were trimmed by 3 bases and 2 bases, with 10 bases remaining between them. In germline, CDR1 is SNHLY, CDR2 FYNNEI. The length of the CDR3 is 15 residues. CDR3 region: CASSDGLPNTGELFF. The DNA for the CDR3 is TGTGCCAGCAGTGATGGTCTCCCAAACACCGGGGAGCTGTTTTTT.

This clonotype was detected only a few times. The gene calls are TRBV12-3 or TRBV12-4 and TRBJ1-4; 7 bases are shared with TRBD1. V lost 5 bases, J lost 3 bases, and 6 bases stayed unmatched. The CDR3 sequence is 15 residues long. The CDR3 loop is CASSRQGLANEKLFF. Here the CDR3 DNA reads TGTGCCAGCAGTAGACAGGGTTTAGCTAATGAAAAACTGTTTTTT.

The V and J genes are TRBV28 and TRBJ2-7; possibly TRBD2 for D (6 bases). The CDR3 is made up of 16 amino acids. From germline, CDR1 is MDHEN and CDR2 SYDVKM. V was trimmed by 5 bases and J by 0 bases, leaving 17 bases between them. This CDR3 is CASSPFGTGNSYEQYF. The DNA for the CDR3 is TGTGCCAGCAGTCCGTTTGGGACTGGAAACTCCTACGAGCAGTACTTC.

This clonotype was seen many times. The chain links TRBV7-6 to TRBJ2-1, with 9 bases that match TRBD2. V gave up 1 base and J gave up 0 bases; unmatched junction bases: 7. The CDR3 is made up of 18 amino acids. Germline CDR1 SGHVS, CDR2 FNYEAQ. CDR3 bases: TGTGCCAGCAGCTTAGTCGCTAGCGGGACCTACTCCTACAATGAGCAGTTCTTC. It yields the protein CASSLVASGTYSYNEQFF.

This clonotype was picked up many times. The chain combines TRBV6-2 or TRBV6-3 with TRBJ2-7; D is tentatively TRBD1 or TRBD2 (5 bases each). V gave up 0 bases and J gave up 2 bases, with 8 bases separating them. The germline V gene encodes CDR1 MNHEY and CDR2 SVGEGT. The CDR3 runs to 14 residues. CDR3 DNA sequence: TGTGCCAGCAGTTACTCATCGGGGCCCTACGAGCAGTACTTC. This gives the protein CASSYSSGPYEQYF.

V is TRBV12-3 or TRBV12-4 and J is TRBJ2-3; 7 positions agree with TRBD2. The CDR3 is made up of 15 amino acids. Germline trimming cut 1 base from V and 1 base from J; bases unmatched to any gene: 2. The CDR3 nucleotides read TGTGCCAGCAGTTTAGTCCTAGCGGGCACAGATACGCAGTATTTT. It codes for CASSLVLAGTDTQYF.

This clonotype was detected ten times or more. The chain combines TRBV18 with TRBJ2-7, with TRBD1 as a possible D gene (6 bases). Trimming took off 6 bases at V and 1 base at J, with 7 bases between the two ends. There are 12 residues in the CDR3. The germline V gene has CDR1 KGHSH and CDR2 LQKENI. CDR3 amino acids: CASSGTSYEQYF. The CDR3 DNA reads TGTGCCAGCTCGGGGACATCCTACGAGCAGTACTTC.

This clonotype was detected ten times or more. The chain carries TRBV4-1 and TRBJ1-2; D is ambiguous. The CDR3 runs to 15 residues. From germline, CDR1 is MGHRA and CDR2 YSYEKL. Trimming left V 3 bases short and J 2 bases short, with 13 bases between. The CDR3 coding sequence is TGCGCCAGCAGCCAGGGTGACCGTTTCAACTATGGCTACACCTTC. Its protein is CASSQGDRFNYGYTF.

This chain connects TRBV7-2 to TRBJ2-5; weak D call: TRBD1 (5 bases). Between the trimmed V and J ends, which lost 0 bases and 1 base, there was a span of 6 bases. This CDR3 region has 14 residues. Germline CDR1 reads SGHTA; CDR2 reads FQGNSA. The CDR3: CASSLATVQETQYF. CDR3 in DNA: TGTGCCAGCAGCTTAGCGACAGTCCAAGAGACCCAGTACTTC.

The chain couples TRBV7-3 to TRBJ2-2; D call uncertain. Trimming shortened V by 2 bases and J by 8 bases, and 6 bases separated the two germline ends. CDR1 is SGHTA, CDR2 FQGTGA, per germline. This CDR3 is 12 amino acids long. The CDR3 region is CASSLRRGELFF. The CDR3 DNA reads TGTGCCAGCAGCTTACGAAGGGGGGAGCTGTTTTTT.

The chain employs TRBV5-4 and TRBJ2-7; TRBD1 matches 10 bases. The CDR3 loop spans 16 amino acids. The germline gives CDR1 SGHNT, CDR2 YYREEE (reference sequence). J was trimmed by 0 bases and V by 5 bases; bases with no gene match: 8. CDR3 loop: CASRNPGTGDSYEQYF. The CDR3 coding sequence is TGTGCCAGCAGGAATCCAGGGACAGGGGACTCCTACGAGCAGTACTTC.

Ten or more counts support this clonotype. The chain uses TRBV28 and TRBJ2-2; possibly TRBD2 for D (7 bases). Germline CDR1 and CDR2: MDHEN and SYDVKM. The ends were cut back, 8 bases at V and 6 bases at J, with 28 bases in the middle. The CDR3 spans 18 residues. The CDR3 here is CASSPGYARGRAAGELFF. The CDR3 DNA reads as TGTGCCAGCTCCCCCGGATACGCTAGGGGGAGGGCCGCCGGGGAGCTGTTTTTT.

V and J are TRBV20-1 and TRBJ1-5; D not certain. V was pared by 0 bases and J by 7 bases, with 7 bases between. Germline CDR1 reads DFQATT; CDR2 reads SNEGSKA (reference sequence). This CDR3 is built from 12 residues. Written as DNA, the CDR3 is TGCAGTGCTAGAGATAGGGAACAGCCCCAGCATTTT. Its protein product is CSARDREQPQHF.

V and J are TRBV7-9 and TRBJ2-1, with D maybe TRBD2 (6 bases). The V end was cut by 4 bases, the J end by 5 bases, with 18 bases between. Looked up from germline, CDR1 is SEHNR and CDR2 is FQNEAQ (reference sequence). CDR3 length equals 16 residues. The CDR3: CASSSKGGLADNEQFF. CDR3 in DNA: TGTGCCAGCAGCTCGAAGGGAGGCCTCGCCGACAATGAGCAGTTCTTC.

The chain has TRBV7-9 and TRBJ1-4; D gene ambiguous. The V end lost 1 base, the J end lost 8 bases, and 14 bases lay between the germline ends. This CDR3 spans 15 amino acids. Germline-derived CDR1 and CDR2 are SEHNR and FQNEAQ (reference sequence). CDR3 region: CASSLGEISVEKLFF. The CDR3 nucleotides read TGTGCCAGCAGCTTAGGGGAGATCTCTGTAGAAAAACTGTTTTTT.